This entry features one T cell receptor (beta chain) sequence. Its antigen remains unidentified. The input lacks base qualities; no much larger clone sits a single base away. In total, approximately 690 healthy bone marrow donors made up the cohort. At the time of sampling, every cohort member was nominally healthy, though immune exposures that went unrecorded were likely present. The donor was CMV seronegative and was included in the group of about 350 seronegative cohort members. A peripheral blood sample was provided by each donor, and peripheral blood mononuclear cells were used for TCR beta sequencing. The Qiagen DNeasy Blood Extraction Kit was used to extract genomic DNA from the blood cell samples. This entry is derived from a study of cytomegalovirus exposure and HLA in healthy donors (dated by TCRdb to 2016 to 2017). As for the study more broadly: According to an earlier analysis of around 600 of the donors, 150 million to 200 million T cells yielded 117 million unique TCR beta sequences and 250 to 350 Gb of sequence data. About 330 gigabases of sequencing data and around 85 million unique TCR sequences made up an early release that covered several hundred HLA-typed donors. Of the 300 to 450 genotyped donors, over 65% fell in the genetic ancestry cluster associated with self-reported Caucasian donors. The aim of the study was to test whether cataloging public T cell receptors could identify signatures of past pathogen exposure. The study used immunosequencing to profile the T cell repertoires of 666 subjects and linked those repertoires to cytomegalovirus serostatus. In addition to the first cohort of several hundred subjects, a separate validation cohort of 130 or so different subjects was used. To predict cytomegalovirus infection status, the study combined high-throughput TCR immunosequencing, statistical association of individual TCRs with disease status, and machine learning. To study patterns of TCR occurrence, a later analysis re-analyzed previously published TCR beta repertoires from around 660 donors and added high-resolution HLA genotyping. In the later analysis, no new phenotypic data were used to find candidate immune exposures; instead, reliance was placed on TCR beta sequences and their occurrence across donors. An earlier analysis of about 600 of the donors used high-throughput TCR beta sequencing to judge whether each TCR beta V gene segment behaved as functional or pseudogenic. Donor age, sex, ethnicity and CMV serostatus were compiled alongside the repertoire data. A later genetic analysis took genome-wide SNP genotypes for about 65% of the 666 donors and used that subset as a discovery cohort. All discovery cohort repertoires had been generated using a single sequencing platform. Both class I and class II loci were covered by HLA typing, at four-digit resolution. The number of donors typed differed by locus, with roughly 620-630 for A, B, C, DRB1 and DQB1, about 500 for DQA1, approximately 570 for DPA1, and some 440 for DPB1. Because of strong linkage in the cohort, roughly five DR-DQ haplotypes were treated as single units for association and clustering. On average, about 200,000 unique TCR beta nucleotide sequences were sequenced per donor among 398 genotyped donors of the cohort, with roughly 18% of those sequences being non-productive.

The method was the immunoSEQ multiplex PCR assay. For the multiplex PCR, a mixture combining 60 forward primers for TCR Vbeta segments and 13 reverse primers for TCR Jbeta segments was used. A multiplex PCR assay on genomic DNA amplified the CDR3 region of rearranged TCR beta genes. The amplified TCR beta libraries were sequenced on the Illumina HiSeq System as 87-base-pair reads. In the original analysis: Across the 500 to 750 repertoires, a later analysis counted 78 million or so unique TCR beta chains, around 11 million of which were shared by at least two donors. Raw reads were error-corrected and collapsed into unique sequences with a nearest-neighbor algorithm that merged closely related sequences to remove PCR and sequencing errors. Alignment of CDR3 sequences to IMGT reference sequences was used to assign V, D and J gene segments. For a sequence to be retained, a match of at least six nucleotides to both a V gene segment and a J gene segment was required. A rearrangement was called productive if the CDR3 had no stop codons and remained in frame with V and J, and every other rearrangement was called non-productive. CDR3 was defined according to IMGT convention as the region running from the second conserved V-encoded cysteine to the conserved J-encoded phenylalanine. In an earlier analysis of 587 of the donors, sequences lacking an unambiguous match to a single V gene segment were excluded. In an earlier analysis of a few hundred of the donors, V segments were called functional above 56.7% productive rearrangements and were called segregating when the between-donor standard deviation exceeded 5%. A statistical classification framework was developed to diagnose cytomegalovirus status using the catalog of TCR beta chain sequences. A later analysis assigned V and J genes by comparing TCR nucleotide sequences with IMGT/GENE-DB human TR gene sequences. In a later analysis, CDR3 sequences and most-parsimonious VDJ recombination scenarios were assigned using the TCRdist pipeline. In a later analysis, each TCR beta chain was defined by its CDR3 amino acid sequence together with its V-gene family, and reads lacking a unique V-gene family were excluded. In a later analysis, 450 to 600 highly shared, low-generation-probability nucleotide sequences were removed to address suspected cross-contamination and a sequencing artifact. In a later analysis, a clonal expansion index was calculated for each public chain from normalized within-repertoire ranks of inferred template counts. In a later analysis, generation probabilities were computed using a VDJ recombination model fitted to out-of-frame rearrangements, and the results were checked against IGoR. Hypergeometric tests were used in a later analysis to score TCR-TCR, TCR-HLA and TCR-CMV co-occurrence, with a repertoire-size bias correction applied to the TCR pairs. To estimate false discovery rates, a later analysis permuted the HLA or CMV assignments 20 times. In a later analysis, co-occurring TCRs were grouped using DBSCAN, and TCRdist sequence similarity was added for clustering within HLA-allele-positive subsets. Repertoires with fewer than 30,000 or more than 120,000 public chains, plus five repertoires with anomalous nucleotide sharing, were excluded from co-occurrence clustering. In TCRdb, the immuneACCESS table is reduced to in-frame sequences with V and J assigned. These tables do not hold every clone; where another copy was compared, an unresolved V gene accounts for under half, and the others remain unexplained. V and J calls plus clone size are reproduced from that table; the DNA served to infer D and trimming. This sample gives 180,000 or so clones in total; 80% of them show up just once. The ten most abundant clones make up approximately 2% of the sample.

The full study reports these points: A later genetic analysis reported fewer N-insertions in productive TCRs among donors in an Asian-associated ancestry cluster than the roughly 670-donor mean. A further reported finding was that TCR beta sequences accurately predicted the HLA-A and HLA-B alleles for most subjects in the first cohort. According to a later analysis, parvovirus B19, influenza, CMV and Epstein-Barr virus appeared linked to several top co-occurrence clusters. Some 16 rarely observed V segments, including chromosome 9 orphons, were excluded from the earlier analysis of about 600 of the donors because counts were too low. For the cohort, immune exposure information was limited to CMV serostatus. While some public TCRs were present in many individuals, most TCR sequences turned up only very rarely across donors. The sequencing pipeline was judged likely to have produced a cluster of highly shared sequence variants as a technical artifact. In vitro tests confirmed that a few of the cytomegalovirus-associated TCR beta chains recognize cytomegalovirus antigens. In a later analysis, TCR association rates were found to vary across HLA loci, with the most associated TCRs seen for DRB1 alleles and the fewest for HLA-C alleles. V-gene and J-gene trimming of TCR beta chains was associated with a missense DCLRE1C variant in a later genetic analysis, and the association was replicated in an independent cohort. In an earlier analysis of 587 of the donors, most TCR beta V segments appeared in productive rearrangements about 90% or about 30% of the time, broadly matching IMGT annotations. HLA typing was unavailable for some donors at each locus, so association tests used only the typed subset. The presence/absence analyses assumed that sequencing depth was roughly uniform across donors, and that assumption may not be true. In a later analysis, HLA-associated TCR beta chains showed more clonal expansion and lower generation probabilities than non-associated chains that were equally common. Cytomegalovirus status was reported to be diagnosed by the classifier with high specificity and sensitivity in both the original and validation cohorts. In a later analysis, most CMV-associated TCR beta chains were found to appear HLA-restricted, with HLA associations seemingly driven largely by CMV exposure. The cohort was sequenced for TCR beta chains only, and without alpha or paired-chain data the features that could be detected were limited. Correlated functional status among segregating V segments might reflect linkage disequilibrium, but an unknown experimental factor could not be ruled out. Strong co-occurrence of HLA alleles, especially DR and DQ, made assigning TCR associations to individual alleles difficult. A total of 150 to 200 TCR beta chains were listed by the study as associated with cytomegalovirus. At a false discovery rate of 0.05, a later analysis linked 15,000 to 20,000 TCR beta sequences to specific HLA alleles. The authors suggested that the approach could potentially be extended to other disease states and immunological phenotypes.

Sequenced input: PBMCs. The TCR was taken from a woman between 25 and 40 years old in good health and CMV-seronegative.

The CDR3 region has the sequence CAISRASGEQETQYF. The DNA sequence reads TGTGCCATCAGTCGGGCTAGCGGGGAGCAAGAGACCCAGTACTTC. The sequence is built from TRBV10-3 and TRBJ2-5; 9 bases in between match TRBD2. From a lookup of the germline V gene, CDR1 and CDR2 are ENHRY and SYGVKD. From cysteine to phenylalanine, the CDR3 is 15 amino acids long. Of all the DNA, just the CDR3 is kept, 45 bases in frame from base 1. Trimming accounts for 5 bases at V and 2 bases at J, while the number of junction bases matched to no gene is 6.